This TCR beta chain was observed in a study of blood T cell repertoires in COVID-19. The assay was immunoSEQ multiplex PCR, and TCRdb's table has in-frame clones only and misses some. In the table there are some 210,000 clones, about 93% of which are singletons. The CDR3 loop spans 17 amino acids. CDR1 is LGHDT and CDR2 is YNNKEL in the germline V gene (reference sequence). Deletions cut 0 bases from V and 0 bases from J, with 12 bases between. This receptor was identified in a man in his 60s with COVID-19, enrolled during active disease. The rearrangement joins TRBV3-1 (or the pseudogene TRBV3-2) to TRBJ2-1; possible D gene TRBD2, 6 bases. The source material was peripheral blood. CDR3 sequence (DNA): TGTGCCAGCAGCCAAGAGCGGGGCTCCACCTCCTACAATGAGCAGTTCTTC. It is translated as CASSQERGSTSYNEQFF.